A single sample gave rise to the 19 T cell receptor beta chains below, sequenced in a study of OX40 agonist ivuxolimab in advanced cancers. Libraries were prepared by immunoSEQ multiplex PCR; TCRdb keeps only in-frame clonotypes and omits some of them. The data hold roughly 28,000 clones, with roughly 87% observed a single time. This material consisted of CD4+ or CD8+ T cells sorted from blood, taken in a trial of the OX40 agonist ivuxolimab. The receptors originated from an adult with an advanced solid tumor such as melanoma, head and neck, liver or kidney cancer.

V is TRBV9 and J is TRBJ2-7; 9 positions match TRBD2. The CDR3 loop spans 16 amino acids. V lost 0 bases to trimming and J lost 0 bases; unmatched junction nucleotides: 4. Germline-derived CDR1 and CDR2 are SGDLS and YYNGEE. This chain's CDR3 is CASSVAPSGTSYEQYF. The CDR3 nucleotides are TGTGCCAGCAGCGTAGCCCCTAGCGGGACCTCCTACGAGCAGTACTTC.

This chain links TRBV10-3 with TRBJ2-7; TRBD2 aligns across 14 bases. Germline V CDR1 and CDR2: ENHRY, SYGVKD. CDR3 length equals 16 residues. The ends lost 6 bases at V and 4 bases at J; junction bases unmatched: 8. CDR3: CAIRGTSGSPVYEQYF. Here the CDR3 DNA reads TGTGCCATCAGGGGGACTAGCGGGAGTCCAGTGTACGAGCAGTACTTC.

The chain joins TRBV7-3 to TRBJ1-2; D ambiguous. The germline gives CDR1 SGHTA, CDR2 FQGTGA. CDR3 length: 12 amino acids. Trimming removed 2 bases from V and 4 bases from J, with 5 bases in between. For the CDR3, the DNA is TGTGCCAGCAGCTTAGTGGGCTATGGCTACACCTTC. It is translated as CASSLVGYGYTF.

This rearrangement joins TRBV9 to TRBJ2-3, with D hard to call. The length of the CDR3 is 14 residues. Per the germline V gene, CDR1 is SGDLS and CDR2 is YYNGEE. V lost 6 bases to trimming and J lost 3 bases, with 14 bases between them. CDR3 sequence reads: CASTARADTDTQYF. CDR3 in DNA: TGTGCCAGCACCGCTCGGGCGGATACAGATACGCAGTATTTT.

A note on this clone: The junction does not match germline at one end; this may be a read error. The chain links TRBV9 to TRBJ2-3, with a tentative D call TRBD2 (6 bases). Germline values: CDR1 SGDLS, CDR2 YYNGEE. The CDR3 extends over 13 amino acids. The CDR3 protein is CGSGFSRTDTQYF. Here the CDR3 DNA reads TGCGGTAGCGGTTTCAGCCGTACAGATACGCAGTATTTT.

V usage is TRBV4-2 and J usage is TRBJ2-1; 7 positions match TRBD2. The germline V gene encodes CDR1 LGHNA and CDR2 YNFKEQ. The CDR3 runs to 15 residues. Trimming removed 0 bases from V and 4 bases from J; junction bases left unmatched: 3. DNA for the CDR3: TGTGCCAGCAGCCAAGAGCGGGAGTCGTACAATGAGCAGTTCTTC. This encodes CASSQERESYNEQFF.

The V call is TRBV28, the J call TRBJ2-2; no clear D. The CDR3 runs to 14 residues. Germline CDR1 and CDR2: MDHEN and SYDVKM. V lost 2 bases and J lost 5, with 9 bases in between. Here the CDR3 DNA reads TGTGCCAGCAGTTTAGTCCAGAAGACCGGGGAGCTGTTTTTT. Translating it yields CASSLVQKTGELFF.

This clone was seen a few times. The genes are TRBV29-1 and TRBJ1-1; D is ambiguous. Germline assignment: CDR1 SQVTM and CDR2 ANQGSEA. CDR3 size: 14 residues. The germline V and J ends were trimmed by 3 bases and 1 base, with 12 bases remaining between them. The chain's CDR3 is CSVDEALGNTEAFF. The CDR3, as DNA: TGCAGCGTTGACGAGGCTTTAGGGAACACTGAAGCTTTCTTT.

The chain carries TRBV9 and TRBJ1-2; 7 bases align to TRBD1. CDR1 is SGDLS, CDR2 YYNGEE, per germline. J gave up 4 bases and V 4 bases, and 7 bases lay outside the gene matches. The CDR3 runs to 14 residues. DNA of the CDR3: TGTGCCAGCAGCCGAGGGACAGCAAGCTATGGCTACACCTTC. Translated: CASSRGTASYGYTF.

The CDR3 region has the DNA TGTGCCAGCCCCCATGAGCAGTTCTTC. Translating it yields CASPHEQFF. This chain joins TRBV7-9 and TRBJ2-1; D not resolved. V was cut by 8 bases and J by 8 bases, with 4 bases left in between. In germline, CDR1 is SEHNR, CDR2 FQNEAQ (reference sequence). This CDR3 contains 9 residues.

Only one count was recorded for this clone. The rearrangement uses TRBV30 and TRBJ2-3, with 9 bases identical to TRBD2. Germline V gene sequence: CDR1 GTSNPN, CDR2 SVGIG (reference sequence). V gave up 0 bases and J gave up 3 bases; unmatched junction bases: 13. CDR3 length equals 18 residues. The CDR3 protein is CAWSVRSWDTSGTDTQYF. The DNA for the CDR3 is TGTGCCTGGAGTGTACGAAGTTGGGACACTAGCGGGACAGATACGCAGTATTTT.

The chain is built from TRBV27 and TRBJ1-5; no reliable D call. The V and J ends lost 0 bases and 0 bases respectively, with 9 bases between them. Germline V CDR1 and CDR2: MNHEY, SMNVEV (reference sequence). This CDR3 comprises 16 residues. The CDR3 coding sequence is TGTGCCAGCAGTTTATCGGGCGGTTATAGCAATCAGCCCCAGCATTTT. Protein product: CASSLSGGYSNQPQHF.

The J gene is TRBJ1-4, the V gene TRBV7-6; D unresolved. The V end was cut by 0 bases, the J end by 8 bases, with 7 bases between. The CDR3 covers 13 residues. Germline V gene data show CDR1 as SGHVS and CDR2 as FNYEAQ. The CDR3 reads CASSLAIGEKLFF. In DNA form, the CDR3 reads TGTGCCAGCAGCTTAGCAATCGGGGAAAAACTGTTTTTT.

The rearrangement joins TRBV28 to TRBJ2-5; 12 bases are a match to TRBD1. The CDR3 runs to 16 residues. Looked up from germline, CDR1 is MDHEN and CDR2 is SYDVKM. With 4 bases clipped from V and 4 bases from J, the junction kept 7 bases outside the gene matches. In DNA, the CDR3 is TGTGCCAGCAGTTCTCCGAGGGACAGGGGGCTAGAGACCCAGTACTTC. It translates to CASSSPRDRGLETQYF.

The genes are TRBV7-3 and TRBJ2-3; 9 nucleotides agree with TRBD1. The V and J ends lost 5 bases and 4 bases, in that order; junction bases with no gene match: 7. The CDR3 is 15 residues long. CDR1 and CDR2 (germline): SGHTA, FQGTGA. The CDR3 loop reads CASSHGTGSSDTQYF. CDR3 coding DNA: TGTGCCAGCAGCCACGGGACAGGGTCCTCAGATACGCAGTATTTT.

The CDR3 sequence: CASSPGQGQETQYF. In DNA, the CDR3 is TGCGCCAGCAGCCCCGGGCAGGGACAAGAGACCCAGTACTTC. The genes are TRBV4-1 and TRBJ2-5; a possible D gene is TRBD1 (5 bases). The CDR3 has 14 amino acids. V dropped 4 bases and J dropped 2 bases, with 11 bases sitting between them. Per germline, CDR1 MGHRA and CDR2 YSYEKL.

The V and J genes are TRBV28 and TRBJ1-1; D call uncertain. CDR3 size: 12 residues. V gave up 3 bases and J gave up 5 bases, with 7 bases separating them. The germline V gene has CDR1 MDHEN and CDR2 SYDVKM. The CDR3 sequence is CASSFGVTEAFF. The CDR3, as DNA: TGTGCCAGCAGTTTCGGGGTAACTGAAGCTTTCTTT.

This clone was counted a single time. The chain uses TRBV15 and TRBJ2-5; 7 nucleotides line up with TRBD2. Germline CDR1 and CDR2: LNHNV and YYDKDF (reference sequence). V dropped 0 bases and J dropped 5; count of bases not matched to a gene: 9. This CDR3 has 16 amino acids. The CDR3 coding sequence is TGTGCCACCAGCAGAGAAGGGCTAGCGGCCTTGGAGACCCAGTACTTC. Its translation: CATSREGLAALETQYF. Together with reference TRBV15 and TRBJ2-5, the CDR3 gives the full variable domain: DAMVIQNPRYQVTQFGKPVTLSCSQTLNHNVMYWYQQKSSQAPKLLFHYYDKDFNNEADTPDNFQSRRPNTSFCFLDIRSPGLGDTAMYLCATSREGLAALETQYFGPGTRLLVL.

J is TRBJ2-1 and V is TRBV11-2, with D uncertain. The CDR3 runs 12 residues. Per the germline V gene, CDR1 is SGHAT and CDR2 is FQNNGV. V lost 4 bases and J 15 bases, leaving 16 bases between the germline ends. This CDR3 is CASSSYSSQPFF. DNA of the CDR3: TGTGCCAGCAGCTCTTATTCGAGTCAGCCGTTCTTC.